The rows below give T cell receptor beta chains drawn from one sample of a study of T cell changes during pregnancy in multiple sclerosis. Clones were read by immunoSEQ multiplex PCR, and TCRdb kept only the in-frame ones, dropping some. The table shows more than 45,000 clones, with 93% occurring only once. The sequencing here drew on CD8+ T cells from peripheral blood mononuclear cells, taken in the second trimester of pregnancy. The source of these receptors is a female donor with multiple sclerosis, enrolled in a pregnancy study. Each CDR3 is given with its conserved first and last residue.

CASSHTEDRSTDTQYF TRBJ2-3 TRBV7-9
CASSIGTGGYQETQYF TRBJ2-5 TRBV5-4
CASSLRRGANNEQFF TRBJ2-1 TRBV27
CASSLEAGGLETQYF TRBJ2-5 TRBV7-3
CASSAEGEKLFF TRBJ1-4 TRBV9
CASSLTSASGPYEQYF TRBJ2-7 TRBV27
CASSYFSDNYGYTF TRBJ1-2 TRBV6-6
CASSRGSGPAYEQYF TRBJ2-7 TRBV27
CASSQVITGGYEQYF TRBJ2-7 TRBV4-1
CAIRGQGGREQYF TRBJ2-7 TRBV10-3
CASTETLAAKNIQYF TRBJ2-4 TRBV6-5
CSAIDSKVNTEAFF TRBJ1-1 TRBV29-1
CASSSPTGSEQFF TRBJ2-1 TRBV27
CASSMAVGTELSNQPQHF TRBJ1-5 TRBV19
CASSRGQGAREQYF TRBJ2-7 TRBV7-2
CSALPGSTDTQYF TRBJ2-3 TRBV29-1
CASSTSGSYEQYF TRBJ2-7 TRBV2
CASSLRDRGKISGNTIYF TRBJ1-3 TRBV5-1
CASSFPPPSTTGDSGNTIYF TRBJ1-3 TRBV28
CASIKSRTGETNMNTEAFF TRBJ1-1 TRBV19
CASTPRAGSYNEQFF TRBJ2-1 TRBV6-4
CASTPDGVEYNEQFF TRBJ2-1 TRBV11-3
CASSWGGGEAFF TRBJ1-1 TRBV5-4
CASSSSGRQKTQYF TRBJ2-5 TRBV27
CATNHRGQEQYF TRBJ2-7 TRBV2
CASSFSPGSGSYEQYF TRBJ2-7 TRBV7-2
CASSLVRSGANVLTF TRBJ2-6 TRBV7-9
CASSLSAGGLYNEQFF TRBJ2-1 TRBV28
CASSILAGGPDNEQFF TRBJ2-1 TRBV5-4
CASSDHGGF TRBJ2-7 TRBV6-4
CASSPRDWAGGTDTQYF TRBJ2-3 TRBV18
CASSPQVFYEQYF TRBJ2-7 TRBV4-1
CASSSTGNYGYTF TRBJ1-2 TRBV7-9
CASSRRTSQPQHF TRBJ1-5 TRBV5-8
CASSLYGGSYEQYF TRBJ2-7 TRBV27
CASSIHDRGQRNEQFF TRBJ2-1 TRBV19
CAISSTSGPGGEQFF TRBJ2-1 TRBV10-3
CASSPPGTLNEQFF TRBJ2-1 TRBV2
CASNSAGGLYNEQFF TRBJ2-1 TRBV19
CASSYFGTSRDTQYF TRBJ2-3 TRBV6-5
CASSGSNNYGYTF TRBJ1-2 TRBV6-5
CATGRSYEQYF TRBJ2-7 TRBV27
CASSEERTGLWNQPQHF TRBJ1-5 TRBV6-1
CASSPEASYGYTF TRBJ1-2 TRBV6-5